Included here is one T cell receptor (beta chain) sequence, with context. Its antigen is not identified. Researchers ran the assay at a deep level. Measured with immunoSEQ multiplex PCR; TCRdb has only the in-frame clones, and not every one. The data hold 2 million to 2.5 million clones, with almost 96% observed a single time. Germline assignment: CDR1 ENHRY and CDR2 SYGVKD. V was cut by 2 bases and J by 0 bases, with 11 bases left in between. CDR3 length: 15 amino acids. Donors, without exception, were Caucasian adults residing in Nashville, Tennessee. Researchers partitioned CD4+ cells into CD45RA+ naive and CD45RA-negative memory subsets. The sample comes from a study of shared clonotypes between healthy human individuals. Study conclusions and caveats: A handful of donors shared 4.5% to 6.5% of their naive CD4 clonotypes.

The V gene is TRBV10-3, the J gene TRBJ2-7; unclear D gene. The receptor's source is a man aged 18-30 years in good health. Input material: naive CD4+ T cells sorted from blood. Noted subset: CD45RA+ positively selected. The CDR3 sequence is CAISESPSISYEQYF. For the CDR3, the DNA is TGTGCCATCAGTGAGAGTCCTTCGATCTCCTACGAGCAGTACTTC.